This T cell receptor beta chain was documented in a study of CXCR3-negative and CXCR3-positive naive CD8 T cells. The TRB cDNA libraries were prepared by 5' RACE with UMI labels. From the 5' RACE reads, TCRdb lists one entry per CDR3 protein and no DNA. The data include some 150,000 distinct CDR3 sequences; the top ten clones carry about 0.27%. Looked up from germline, CDR1 is PRHDT and CDR2 is FYEKMQ (reference sequence). The CDR3 runs to 14 residues. Study-level results: Hydrophobicity was higher for TRB CDR3s found in CXCR3-positive naive cells than in CXCR3-negative naive cells. TRB CDR3 properties were used to infer TCR strength, and surface CD5 was comparable between naive subsets. Sequencing showed both naive subsets with comparably high diversity, and memory CD8+ cells much lower.

As regards this clonotype: Its matching antigen is unknown.

J is TRBJ2-5 and V is TRBV13. The receptor comes from a human donor in good health. Some clones in this sample may be carry-over from other donors' samples. The sequenced material came from naive CXCR3+ CD8+ T cells from blood. Subset denoted: CD45RO-CCR7+CD27+CD95- naive CD8+ T cells expressing CXCR3 (TNR3+). The CDR3 sequence: CASSSLDTQETQYF.